This T cell receptor beta chain was recovered during a study of OX40 agonist ivuxolimab in advanced cancers. About the research overall: Ivuxolimab doses were 0.01, 0.1, 0.3, 1.5, 3 or 10 mg/kg every 2 weeks. Cohort: around 86% men, mean age about 60, aged about 20 to 85.

Produced via immunoSEQ multiplex PCR; TCRdb's table is partial and in-frame only. The table has about 74,000 clones, 70% to 85% seen once. As regards this clone: Its antigen remains unidentified.

Study findings and constraints: Both blood CD4+ and CD8+ T cells showed clonal growth by week 6 at 0.1 to 3.0 mg/kg.

The CDR3 loop spans 11 amino acids. Germline CDR1 and CDR2: SQVTM and ANQGSEA. Trimming left V 3 bases short and J 6 bases short, with 9 bases between. The source was CD4+ or CD8+ T cells sorted from blood, collected in a trial of the OX40 agonist ivuxolimab. This rearrangement joins TRBV29-1 to TRBJ2-7; D remains ambiguous. This receptor was identified in an adult with an advanced solid tumor such as melanoma, head and neck, liver or kidney cancer. CDR3 nucleotide sequence: TGCAGCGTTGAGATCACGCTCGAGCAGTACTTC. Its protein product is CSVEITLEQYF.